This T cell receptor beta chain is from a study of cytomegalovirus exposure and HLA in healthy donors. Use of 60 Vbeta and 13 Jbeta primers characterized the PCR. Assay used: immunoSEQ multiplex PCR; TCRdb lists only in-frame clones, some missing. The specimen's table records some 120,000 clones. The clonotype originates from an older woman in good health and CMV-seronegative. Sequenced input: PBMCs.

This CDR3 reads CASSEQAGSTDTQYF. CDR3 nucleotides: TGCGCCAGCAGTGAGCAGGCGGGAAGCACAGATACGCAGTATTTT. The rearrangement joins TRBV10-2 to TRBJ2-3; D possibly corresponds to TRBD2 (6 bases). Trimming took off 2 bases at V and 0 bases at J, with 9 bases between the two ends. CDR3 length: 15 amino acids. The germline V gene encodes CDR1 WSHSY and CDR2 SAAADI.